A selection of T cell receptor beta chains follows, all from one sample in a study of blood T cells in healthy people across ages. TCRdb reanalysed the 5' RACE reads using MiXCR and keeps one entry per CDR3 protein. The table lists around 1,500,000 distinct CDR3 sequences, 35% to 45% of them singletons. The sample taken for sequencing was blood. The receptors shown here come from a woman aged 18-30 years in good health. CDR3s leave out the opening cysteine and the closing phenylalanine or tryptophan. Fields, in order: CDR3 protein, D gene, V gene. D genes are given only for firm matches.

AWSRQGAHGYT | TRBD1 | TRBV30
ASSEYFRGEDGYT | NA | TRBV25-1
SVTGGAYEQY | TRBD2 | TRBV29-1
SAHISGGFYNEQY | TRBD2 | TRBV20-1
ASSRSPFGTGNPEQY | NA | TRBV3-1
ASSPPTTIKNIQY | NA | TRBV18
ASRLQGAKDTQY | TRBD1 | TRBV28
SVEGWAFSDEQY | NA | TRBV29-1
ASSSFSGRDPETQY | TRBD2 | TRBV7-2
ASSQAPPGQGVYEQY | TRBD1 | TRBV4-1
ASSRTNQPQH | NA | TRBV12-3/TRBV12-4
ATSRDLGLAGLETQY | TRBD2 | TRBV15
ASSQDTGYQETQY | NA | TRBV4-1
ASSGVAGVYEQY | TRBD2 | TRBV5-1
ASSTRAAGAADTQY | TRBD2 | TRBV6-4
ASSLYDRGQETQY | TRBD1 | TRBV11-2
SASPPSGMSYNEQF | TRBD2 | TRBV20-1
ASRTGSRGYT | NA | TRBV6-5
ASSPRTSGSSEQY | TRBD2 | TRBV7-7
ASSAFRENYGYT | NA | TRBV2
ASSPYAGPSYEQY | NA | TRBV2
ASSPHRVGGYT | NA | TRBV27